This paragraph reports one T cell receptor (beta chain). A read error is likely, as this CDR3 ends without the conserved phenylalanine or tryptophan. Using genomic DNA as the template, TCR beta VDJ and CDR3 profiling was carried out. TCRdb re-called the reads through MiXCR, storing one row per CDR3 protein. The table lists some 140,000 distinct CDR3 sequences, roughly two fifths of them singletons, with 8% to 9.5% in the top ten. This entry comes from a study of CD8+CD57+ T cells in acquired aplastic anemia. The CDR3 loop spans 15 amino acids. Trimming removed 1 base from V and 5 bases from J, with 9 bases in between. Germline loops: CDR1 SEHNR, CDR2 FQNEAQ (reference sequence).

The chain links TRBV7-9 to TRBJ1-6; no clear D. The TCR was taken from a human donor in good health, serving as a control. The sample consisted of sorted CD4+, CD8+, or CD8+CD57+ T cells (not recorded which) from PBMCs. The CDR3 DNA is TGTGCCAGCAGCTTAGGACGGACGGATAATTCACCCCTCCACTTA. Residues: CASSLGRTDNSPLHL.